Only a few counts were recorded for the clone carrying this T cell receptor (beta chain). The sample belongs to a study of T cell changes during pregnancy in multiple sclerosis. Sequencing used immunoSEQ multiplex PCR; TCRdb keeps in-frame clones, though not all of them. The data contain 100,000 or so clones, 90% of them singletons. The CDR3 totals 14 residues. Germline-derived CDR1 and CDR2 are GTSNPN and SVGIG (reference sequence). V lost 4 bases to trimming and J lost 5 bases; unmatched junction nucleotides: 6. The material was peripheral blood, obtained in the second trimester of pregnancy. This chain connects TRBV30 to TRBJ1-5; 9 bases line up with TRBD1. The receptor's source is a female donor in good health, enrolled as a control in a pregnancy study. The CDR3, as DNA: TGTGCCTGGACGGGGACAGGGAGCCATCAGCCCCAGCATTTT. The encoded protein is CAWTGTGSHQPQHF.